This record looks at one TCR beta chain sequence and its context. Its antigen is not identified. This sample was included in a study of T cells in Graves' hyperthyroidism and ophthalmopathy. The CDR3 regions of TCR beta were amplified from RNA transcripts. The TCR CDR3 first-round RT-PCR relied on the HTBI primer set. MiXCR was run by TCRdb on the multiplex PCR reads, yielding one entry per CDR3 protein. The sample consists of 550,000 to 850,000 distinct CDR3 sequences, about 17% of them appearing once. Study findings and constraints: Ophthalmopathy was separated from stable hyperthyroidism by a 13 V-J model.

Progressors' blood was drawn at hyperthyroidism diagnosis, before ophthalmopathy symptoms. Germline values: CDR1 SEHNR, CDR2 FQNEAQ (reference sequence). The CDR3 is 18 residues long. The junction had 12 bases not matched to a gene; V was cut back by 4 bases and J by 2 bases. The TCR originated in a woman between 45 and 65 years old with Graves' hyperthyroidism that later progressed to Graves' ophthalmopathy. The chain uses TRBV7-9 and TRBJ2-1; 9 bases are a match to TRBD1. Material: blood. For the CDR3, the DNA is TGTGCCAGCAGCTCGAGGGCACATCGGGACAGGGCCTACAATGAGCAGTTCTTC. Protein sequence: CASSSRAHRDRAYNEQFF.